This T cell receptor (beta chain) was recovered during a study of control samples from healthy donors and cancer patients. Clones were read by immunoSEQ multiplex PCR, and TCRdb kept only the in-frame ones, dropping some. The sample contains approximately 49,000 clones, 86% of which appear only once. The CDR3 is made up of 13 amino acids. Per germline, CDR1 SGHAT and CDR2 FQNNGV. V was pared by 1 base and J by 8 bases, with 11 bases between. This chain uses TRBV11-2 with TRBJ1-1, with D possibly matching TRBD1 (5 bases). The specimen was PBMCs. This TCR came from a woman in her forties or fifties with lung cancer. The CDR3 reads CASSLGGRVEAFF. The DNA for the CDR3 is TGTGCCAGCAGCTTAGGGGGACGGGTGGAAGCTTTCTTT.